This TCR beta chain was recorded in a study of metastatic and nonmetastatic thyroid tumors (TCRdb year 2020). Context from the whole study: Repertoires were compared across peripheral blood and tumor or nodule tissue samples from malignant and benign thyroid patients.

Ten or more counts support this clone. The antigen it recognizes is unknown. No much larger clonotype is one base removed from it; base qualities were not supplied. The sample has other DNA sequences that encode this CDR3 too. Findings and caveats that apply to the study as a whole: In both blood and tumor samples, malignant tumors were reported to have significantly higher TCR beta diversity than benign nodules.

Libraries came from PCR. TCRdb records Illumina HiSeq 4000 as the sequencer. High-throughput sequencing was used to profile the TCR beta-chain CDR3 region of each patient. Turning to the authors' computational methods: Drawing on CDR3 differences between clinicopathological groups, the researchers built a classifier meant to tell apart patients with distant-metastatic papillary thyroid cancer. Repertoire diversity was assessed with the Shannon index, and tumor-blood repertoire similarity with the Morisita-Horn index. The raw public reads went through TCRdb reprocessing: fastp at Q25, MiXCR clone calling, in-frame beta chains kept. Here the V and J calls rest on TCRdb's processing, not on the authors' analysis. Within this sample are some 83,000 clones, with roughly an eighth of them counted one time only. The ten largest make up approximately 10% of the sample. The junction carries 12 bases between V and J, which are trimmed by 0 bases and 8 bases respectively. Sequences SGHRS (CDR1) and YFSETQ (CDR2) are obtained from the germline V gene. Measured from the cysteine to the phenylalanine, the CDR3 is 14 residues long. Only CDR3 DNA is held: 42 bases, read in frame from base 1.

None of the patients had been given any treatment before thyroid surgery. The study retrospectively analysed patient clinical samples collected from about 2012 to 2019 using T-cell receptor beta sequencing. The sequence came from a female donor with papillary thyroid cancer or a benign thyroid nodule (not recorded which). Some clones in this sample may be carry-over from other donors' samples. The chain is made from TRBV5-1 and TRBJ2-1; the D gene identity is not certain. The specimen was tumor tissue. The DNA reads TGCGCCAGCAGCTTGGGGCAAGTTCTGGATGAGCAGTTCTTC. The translation is CASSLGQVLDEQFF. Reference TRBV5-1 and TRBJ2-1 genes cover what lies past the CDR3, so the full variable domain is KAGVTQTPRYLIKTRGQQVTLSCSPISGHRSVSWYQQTPGQGLQFLFEYFSETQRNKGNFPGRFSGRQFSNSRSEMNVSTLELGDSALYLCASSLGQVLDEQFFGPGTRLTVL.